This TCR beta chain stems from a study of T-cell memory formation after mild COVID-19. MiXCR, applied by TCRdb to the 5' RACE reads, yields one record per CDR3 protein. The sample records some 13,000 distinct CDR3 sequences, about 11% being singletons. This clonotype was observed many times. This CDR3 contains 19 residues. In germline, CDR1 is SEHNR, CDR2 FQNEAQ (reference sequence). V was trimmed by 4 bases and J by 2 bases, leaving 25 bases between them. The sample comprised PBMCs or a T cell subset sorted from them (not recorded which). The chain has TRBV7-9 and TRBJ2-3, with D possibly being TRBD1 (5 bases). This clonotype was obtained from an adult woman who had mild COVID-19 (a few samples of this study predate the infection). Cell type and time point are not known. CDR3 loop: CASSSPTEPQGLNTDTQYF. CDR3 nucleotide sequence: TGTGCCAGCAGCTCTCCGACCGAACCTCAGGGCCTTAACACAGATACGCAGTATTTT. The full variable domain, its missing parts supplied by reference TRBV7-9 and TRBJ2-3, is DTGVSQNPRHKITKRGQNVTFRCDPISEHNRLYWYRQTLGQGPEFLTYFQNEAQLEKSRLLSDRFSAERPKGSFSTLEIQRTEQGDSAMYLCASSSPTEPQGLNTDTQYFGPGTRLTVL.